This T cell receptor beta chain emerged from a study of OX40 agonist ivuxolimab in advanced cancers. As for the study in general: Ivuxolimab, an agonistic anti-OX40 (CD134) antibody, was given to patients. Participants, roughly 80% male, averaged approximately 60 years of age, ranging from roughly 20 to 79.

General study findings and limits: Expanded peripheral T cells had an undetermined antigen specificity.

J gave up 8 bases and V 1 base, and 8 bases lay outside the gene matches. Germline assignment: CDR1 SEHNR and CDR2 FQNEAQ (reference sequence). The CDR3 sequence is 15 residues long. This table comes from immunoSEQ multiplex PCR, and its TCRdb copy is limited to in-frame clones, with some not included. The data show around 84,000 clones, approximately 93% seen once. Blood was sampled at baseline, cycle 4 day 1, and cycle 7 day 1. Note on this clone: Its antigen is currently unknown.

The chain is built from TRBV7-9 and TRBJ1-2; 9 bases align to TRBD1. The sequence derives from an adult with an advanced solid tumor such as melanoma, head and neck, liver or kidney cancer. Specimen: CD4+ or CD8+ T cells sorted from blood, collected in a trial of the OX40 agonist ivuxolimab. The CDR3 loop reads CASSLGTGVWRGYTF. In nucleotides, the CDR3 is TGTGCCAGCAGCTTAGGGACAGGGGTCTGGCGGGGCTACACCTTC.